The clone carrying this T cell receptor beta chain came up a few times. Antigen specificity is unknown. This sample is drawn from a study of CD8 T cells in Susac syndrome. Overall study findings and caveats: TCR sequencing and HLA analysis covered a relatively small number of individuals.

Reverse transcription used about 0.5 to 1 ug RNA and random hexamers. The immunoSEQ assay covered 54 Vbeta and 13 Jbeta segments for CDR3. Using its own MiXCR run on the immunoSEQ multiplex PCR reads, TCRdb lists one record per CDR3 protein. The table shows around 200,000 distinct CDR3 sequences, with approximately 95% occurring only once. Sequencing of TCR beta covered CD8+ and CD4+ T cells obtained from blood. CD8+ and CD4+ T cells were negatively isolated; TEMRA cells were FACS-enriched. Sequenced material: CD4+ T cells from PBMCs. The TCR was taken from a human donor in good health.

CDR3 region: CASSLRDEQFF. Written as DNA, the CDR3 is TGTGCCAGCAGCTTGCGAGATGAGCAGTTCTTC. The rearrangement joins TRBV5-4 to TRBJ2-1, with unresolved D. Germline assignment: CDR1 SGHNT and CDR2 YYREEE (reference sequence). The CDR3 is 11 amino acids. V lost 1 base, J lost 8 bases, and 4 bases lay in between.